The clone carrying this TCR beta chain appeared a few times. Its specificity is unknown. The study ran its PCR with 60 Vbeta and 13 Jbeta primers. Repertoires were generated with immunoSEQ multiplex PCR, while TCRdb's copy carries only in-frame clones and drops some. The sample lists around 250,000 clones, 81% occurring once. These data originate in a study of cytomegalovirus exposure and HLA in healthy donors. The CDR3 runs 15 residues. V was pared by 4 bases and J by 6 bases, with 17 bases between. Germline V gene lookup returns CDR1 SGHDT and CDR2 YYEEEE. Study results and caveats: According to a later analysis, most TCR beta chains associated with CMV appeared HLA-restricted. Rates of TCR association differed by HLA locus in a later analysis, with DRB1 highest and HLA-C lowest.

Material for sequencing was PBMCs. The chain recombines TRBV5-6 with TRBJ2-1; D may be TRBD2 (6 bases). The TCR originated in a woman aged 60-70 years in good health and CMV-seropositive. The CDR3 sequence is CASSHSGLLINEQFF. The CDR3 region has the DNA TGTGCCAGCAGCCACTCGGGACTCCTGATCAATGAGCAGTTCTTC.